The next 5 T cell receptor beta chains were all read from a single sample in a study of shared clonotypes between healthy human individuals. Naivety among CD8 cells was defined by CD45RO negativity and positive CCR7 selection, thereby excluding terminally differentiated effector memory CD45RA+ cells. Sequencing was performed with immunoSEQ multiplex PCR; in TCRdb, only in-frame clones are kept and a portion is missing. The table includes millions of clones, approximately 94% detected once. Sequenced: naive CD8+ T cells sorted from blood. These TCRs come from a man aged 18 to 29 in good health.

The chain is built from TRBV7-2 and TRBJ2-1; D could derive from TRBD1 or TRBD2 (5 bases each). Germline values: CDR1 SGHTA, CDR2 FQGNSA. V was pared by 0 bases and J by 4 bases, with 16 bases between. The CDR3 contains 17 residues. CDR3 sequence (DNA): TGTGCCAGCAGCTTAGCGGGGACCAGCGGTACTTACAATGAGCAGTTCTTC. Translated, it gives CASSLAGTSGTYNEQFF.

A word on this clone: Additional DNA sequences in this sample encode the identical CDR3. This chain connects TRBV27 to TRBJ2-3; TRBD2 matches 11 bases. Unmatched junction bases numbered 2, after V lost 5 bases and J lost 1 base. From germline, CDR1 is MNHEY and CDR2 SMNVEV (reference sequence). The CDR3 is 15 residues long. In DNA form, the CDR3 reads TGTGCCAGCAGTGCGACTAGCGGGGGCACAGATACGCAGTATTTT. Translated, it gives CASSATSGGTDTQYF.

The chain uses TRBV10-2 and TRBJ2-5; TRBD1 is a possible D gene (6 bases). V was clipped by 1 base and J by 2 bases, with 8 bases between them. The germline V gene has CDR1 WSHSY and CDR2 SAAADI. The CDR3 is 14 amino acids. CDR3 sequence reads: CASSEFRGQETQYF. Written as DNA, the CDR3 is TGCGCCAGCAGTGAGTTCAGGGGTCAAGAGACCCAGTACTTC.

This rearrangement joins TRBV7-9 to TRBJ2-7; 12 bases fit TRBD2. The germline V gene has CDR1 SEHNR and CDR2 FQNEAQ (reference sequence). After removal of 5 bases from V and 6 bases from J, the junction contained 11 bases not matched to a gene. The CDR3 has 16 amino acids. The CDR3 protein is CASSPPLAGGSGEQYF. DNA for the CDR3: TGTGCCAGCAGCCCCCCGCTAGCGGGAGGGTCCGGCGAGCAGTACTTC.

The chain employs TRBV6-1 and TRBJ1-1; 7 positions match TRBD1. CDR3 length equals 14 residues. Germline CDR1 and CDR2: MNHNS and SASEGT. Germline trimming cut 2 bases from V and 6 bases from J; bases unmatched to any gene: 6. The DNA of the CDR3 is TGTGCCAGCAGTGAACTAGACAGGGTCCCTGAAGCTTTCTTT. Amino acid sequence: CASSELDRVPEAFF.